The 26 T cell receptor beta chains presented below share a single source sample, sequenced in a study of cytomegalovirus exposure and HLA in healthy donors (dated by TCRdb to between 2016 and 2019). Library generation was performed with the immunoSEQ multiplex PCR assay. For the multiplex PCR, a mixture combining 60 forward primers for TCR Vbeta segments and 13 reverse primers for TCR Jbeta segments was used. In its TCRdb copy, this immuneACCESS table keeps in-frame sequences only and misses some clones. Where compared with another copy, unresolved V genes explain less than half of these, and the others have no known cause. For this sample the table gives 63,000 or so clones, of which roughly 70% were detected only once. The ten largest clones represent 5.4% of the sample. Sequencing was carried out using PBMCs. The receptors were gathered from a man aged 45 to 65 in good health and CMV-seronegative.

This chain joins TRBV6-5 and TRBJ1-5; TRBD1 might be the D (5 bases). Per the germline V gene, CDR1 is MNHEY and CDR2 is SVGAGI. The CDR3 covers 15 residues. Trimming shortened V by 7 bases and J by 4 bases, and 17 bases separated the two germline ends. The CDR3 DNA sequence: TGTGCCAGCACCCCCACCCTGGGGGGTAATCAGCCCCAGCATTTT. Protein: CASTPTLGGNQPQHF.

The rearrangement links TRBV10-3 to TRBJ2-3; TRBD2 aligns across 9 bases. Germline CDR1 ENHRY, CDR2 SYGVKD. The CDR3 is made up of 17 amino acids. The V gene end was trimmed by 3 bases and the J gene end by 4 bases; junction bases not matched to a gene: 11. The CDR3 bases are TGTGCCATCAGTGACCCCCCTGCGGGAGGGGGCTCAGATACGCAGTATTTT. Its protein product is CAISDPPAGGGSDTQYF.

The CDR3 sequence is CASSNRPGQGKGYTF. As DNA, the CDR3 is TGTGCCAGCAGCAATCGACCGGGACAGGGGAAAGGCTACACCTTC. This chain joins TRBV5-4 and TRBJ1-2; 10 bases match TRBD1. The CDR3 loop spans 15 amino acids. The germline CDR1 and CDR2 sequences are SGHNT and YYREEE (reference sequence). Trimming at V came to 4 bases and at J to 8 bases, leaving 11 bases not matched to a gene.

This chain joins TRBV6-1 and TRBJ2-7; 7 bases match TRBD1. The CDR3 runs 14 residues. J was trimmed by 7 bases and V by 5 bases; bases with no gene match: 11. CDR1 MNHNS and CDR2 SASEGT come from the germline V gene. Here the CDR3 DNA reads TGTGCCAGCAGTAAAGACAGGGTTTTACAGGAGCAGTACTTC. This gives the protein CASSKDRVLQEQYF.

J is TRBJ2-2 and V is TRBV6-1; D perhaps matches TRBD2 (6 bases). CDR3 length equals 15 residues. Germline V gene sequence: CDR1 MNHNS, CDR2 SASEGT. Trimming took off 1 base at V and 1 base at J, with 7 bases between the two ends. CDR3: CASSEEAGNTGELFF. DNA for the CDR3: TGTGCCAGCAGTGAAGAAGCGGGGAACACCGGGGAGCTGTTTTTT.

The chain couples TRBV2 to TRBJ1-1, with unresolved D. Germline assignment: CDR1 SNHLY and CDR2 FYNNEI. The V gene lost 8 bases and the J gene lost 10 bases, with 11 bases spanning the gap. The CDR3 extends over 10 amino acids. The chain's CDR3 is CASAGRRAFF. CDR3 bases: TGTGCCAGCGCCGGTCGTCGAGCTTTCTTT.

This chain joins TRBV5-1 and TRBJ1-1; perhaps TRBD1 as D (5 bases). Deletions cut 0 bases from V and 5 bases from J, with 11 bases between. CDR1 and CDR2 (germline): SGHRS, YFSETQ. This CDR3 spans 14 amino acids. DNA of the CDR3: TGCGCCAGCAGCTTGGGCGGGGGTTGGACTGAAGCTTTCTTT. Amino acid sequence: CASSLGGGWTEAFF.

This rearrangement joins TRBV19 to TRBJ1-5; D call uncertain. With 4 bases removed from V and 0 bases from J, the gap between germline ends came to 10 bases. CDR1 is LNHDA and CDR2 is SQIVND in the germline V gene (reference sequence). CDR3 length equals 15 residues. Here the CDR3 reads CASSNRRNSNQPQHF. The CDR3 DNA sequence: TGTGCCAGTAGTAACAGACGGAATAGCAATCAGCCCCAGCATTTT. Filled out from reference TRBV19 and TRBJ1-5, the complete variable domain reads DGGITQSPKYLFRKEGQNVTLSCEQNLNHDAMYWYRQDPGQGLRLIYYSQIVNDFQKGDIAEGYSVSREKKESFPLTVTSAQKNPTAFYLCASSNRRNSNQPQHFGDGTRLSIL.

The chain has TRBV9 and TRBJ1-2; TRBD1 agrees at 9 bases. With 3 bases clipped from V and 6 bases from J, the junction kept 18 bases outside the gene matches. This CDR3 has 18 residues. Germline V CDR1 and CDR2: SGDLS, YYNGEE. The CDR3 bases are TGTGCCAGCAGCGAGGGCCGGACGGGACAGGGCCAGTTAAATGGCTACACCTTC. This encodes CASSEGRTGQGQLNGYTF. Based on the CDR3 plus reference TRBV9 and TRBJ1-2, the full variable domain is DSGVTQTPKHLITATGQRVTLRCSPRSGDLSVYWYQQSLDQGLQFLIQYYNGEERAKGNILERFSAQQFPDLHSELNLSSLELGDSALYFCASSEGRTGQGQLNGYTFGSGTRLTVV.

This chain links TRBV5-1 with TRBJ2-5; tentative D call: TRBD2 (6 bases). The CDR3 length is 16 residues. Trimming cost V 0 bases and J 5 bases, with 17 bases left between them. The germline V gene has CDR1 SGHRS and CDR2 YFSETQ. The chain's CDR3 is CASSLAVGRGGETQYF. The CDR3 DNA reads as TGCGCCAGCAGCTTGGCCGTCGGGCGGGGCGGTGAGACCCAGTACTTC.

This clone was counted a few times. The rearrangement uses TRBV5-1 and TRBJ2-5; D may be TRBD1 (5 bases). Germline values: CDR1 SGHRS, CDR2 YFSETQ. V was trimmed by 1 base and J by 5 bases, leaving 18 bases between them. CDR3 size: 16 residues. CDR3 DNA: TGCGCCAGCAGCTTGTTCGGTCTAGGGGCGCAGGAGACCCAGTACTTC. It codes for CASSLFGLGAQETQYF. The full variable domain, rest sourced from reference TRBV5-1 and TRBJ2-5, is KAGVTQTPRYLIKTRGQQVTLSCSPISGHRSVSWYQQTPGQGLQFLFEYFSETQRNKGNFPGRFSGRQFSNSRSEMNVSTLELGDSALYLCASSLFGLGAQETQYFGPGTRLLVL.

The chain couples TRBV5-4 to TRBJ2-7, with 8 bases lining up with TRBD2. CDR1 and CDR2 from the germline V gene are SGHNT and YYREEE (reference sequence). V lost 4 bases, J lost 4 bases, and 10 bases stayed unmatched. The CDR3 has 15 amino acids. As DNA, the CDR3 is TGTGCCAGCAGCATCCCGGGAGGGGCGGGGTACGAGCAGTACTTC. Translated: CASSIPGGAGYEQYF.

The CDR3 loop reads CASTPGALNTEAFF. Written as DNA, the CDR3 is TGTGCCAGCACTCCAGGGGCTCTGAACACTGAAGCTTTCTTT. J is TRBJ1-1 and V is TRBV28, with D perhaps TRBD1 (6 bases). Germline V lookup: CDR1 MDHEN, CDR2 SYDVKM. This CDR3 region has 14 residues. Trimming removed 7 bases at V and 0 bases at J, with 12 bases between.

This chain uses TRBV29-1 with TRBJ1-2; the D gene is possibly TRBD1 (6 bases). Looked up from germline, CDR1 is SQVTM and CDR2 is ANQGSEA. The CDR3 spans 19 residues. The V end was cut by 0 bases, the J end by 5 bases, with 28 bases between. The chain's CDR3 is CSVEDRLDRRPGAGYGYTF. CDR3 nucleotides: TGCAGCGTTGAAGACCGATTAGACAGGCGCCCTGGGGCGGGTTATGGCTACACCTTC.

This clone was detected only a few times. V usage is TRBV6-1 and J usage is TRBJ1-5; 9 nucleotides line up with TRBD1. J was trimmed by 9 bases and V by 6 bases; bases with no gene match: 6. Germline V CDR1 and CDR2: MNHNS, SASEGT. CDR3 length equals 13 residues. The CDR3 DNA sequence: TGTGCCAGCAGCCAGGACAGGGGCCGGCCCCAGCATTTT. Amino acids: CASSQDRGRPQHF.

The chain is built from TRBV6-5 and TRBJ1-1; D unclear. Per the germline V gene, CDR1 is MNHEY and CDR2 is SVGAGI. There are 15 residues in the CDR3. Trimming took off 5 bases at V and 3 bases at J, with 16 bases between the two ends. CDR3 amino acids: CASSAVRFMDTEAFF. As DNA, the CDR3 is TGTGCCAGCAGTGCGGTCCGATTCATGGACACTGAAGCTTTCTTT.

The chain couples TRBV5-6 to TRBJ2-1, with 8 bases matching TRBD2. The CDR3 totals 14 residues. Unmatched junction bases numbered 3, after V lost 2 bases and J lost 5 bases. The germline V gene encodes CDR1 SGHDT and CDR2 YYEEEE. CDR3 coding DNA: TGTGCCAGCAGCTTTGGCGGGGGGAACAATGAGCAGTTCTTC. Protein sequence: CASSFGGGNNEQFF.

This clone was observed a few times. CDR3 nucleotides: TGCAGCGTTGGGGGAGGGGGTTCAGGGGTGATAGAGATTGAAGCTTTCTTT. It translates to CSVGGGGSGVIEIEAFF. The V call is TRBV29-1, the J call TRBJ1-1, with D possibly being TRBD1 (6 bases). With 4 bases removed from V and 7 bases from J, the gap between germline ends came to 28 bases. The germline V gene encodes CDR1 SQVTM and CDR2 ANQGSEA. This CDR3 is built from 17 residues.

The chain employs TRBV10-3 and TRBJ1-1, with a weak D call TRBD1 (5 bases). Per the germline V gene, CDR1 is ENHRY and CDR2 is SYGVKD. The germline V and J ends were trimmed by 10 bases and 2 bases, with 17 bases remaining between them. The CDR3 has 14 residues. The CDR3 region is CATLEQTVNTEAFF. The CDR3 nucleotides are TGTGCCACCCTCGAACAGACAGTAAACACTGAAGCTTTCTTT.

The genes are TRBV10-2 and TRBJ2-3; the D gene is possibly TRBD2 (6 bases). The CDR3 is 14 residues long. V dropped 4 bases and J dropped 5 bases, with 13 bases sitting between them. Germline CDR1 WSHSY, CDR2 SAAADI. In DNA form, the CDR3 reads TGCGCCAGCAGTGCGGGACTTGACCTAGATACGCAGTATTTT. Its protein product is CASSAGLDLDTQYF.

The rearrangement joins TRBV19 to TRBJ2-7; maybe TRBD2 (6 bases). V was pared by 3 bases and J by 5 bases, with 20 bases between. This CDR3 comprises 16 residues. From germline, CDR1 is LNHDA and CDR2 SQIVND (reference sequence). Here the CDR3 DNA reads TGTGCCAGTAGTATGGGGGGTAGCGGCGGGCGAGACGAGCAGTACTTC. Translation gives CASSMGGSGGRDEQYF.

This clone turned up a few times. The chain uses TRBV12-2 and TRBJ2-7; the D call of TRBD1 is as the table states it, not checked on the DNA. TRBV12-2 is a listed pseudogene. The length of the CDR3 is 18 residues. The CDR3 DNA reads as TGTGCAAGTCGCCGTTTCCGAGGACAGAGCACTTTTCCCTACGAGCAGTACTTC. This encodes CASRRFRGQSTFPYEQYF.

V gene TRBV30 combines with J gene TRBJ1-1, with 9 bases identical to TRBD1. The germline CDR1 and CDR2 sequences are GTSNPN and SVGIG (reference sequence). V lost 7 bases, J lost 10 bases, and 22 bases stayed unmatched. The CDR3 is made up of 16 amino acids. In nucleotides, the CDR3 is TGTGCCTCCACGTCCGGGACAGGGAAACAATGGATAGGAGCTTTCTTT. Translation gives CASTSGTGKQWIGAFF.

About this clone itself: The conserved phenylalanine or tryptophan normally closing the CDR3 is absent here, so this likely arose from a read error. The chain links TRBV4-1 to TRBJ1-2; D gene uncertain. CDR3 size: 15 residues. Trimming removed 6 bases at V and 0 bases at J, with 14 bases between. Germline assignment: CDR1 MGHRA and CDR2 YSYEKL. In DNA form, the CDR3 reads TGCGCCAGCAGTCCTAACTCCGGAACTAACTATGGCTACACCCTC. This translates into CASSPNSGTNYGYTL.

The chain couples TRBV5-1 to TRBJ1-1; D is uncertain. Germline V lookup: CDR1 SGHRS, CDR2 YFSETQ. Deletions cut 4 bases from V and 0 bases from J, with 10 bases between. The CDR3 contains 14 residues. The CDR3 region has the DNA TGCGCCAGCAGCGCGGAGGCCTTGAACACTGAAGCTTTCTTT. This codes for CASSAEALNTEAFF.

Only one count was recorded for this clone. This chain joins TRBV20-1 and TRBJ1-1, with a weak D call TRBD1 (5 bases). The ends were cut back, 5 bases at V and 7 bases at J, with 11 bases in the middle. The CDR3 consists of 11 residues. Germline V CDR1 and CDR2: DFQATT, SNEGSKA (reference sequence). The DNA of the CDR3 is TGCAGTGCTTTCCGGGGGGGTGAAGCTTTCTTT. Encoded protein: CSAFRGGEAFF.